These 17 T cell receptor beta chains were all obtained from the same sample, sequenced in a study of T cell changes during pregnancy in multiple sclerosis. Clones were sequenced by immunoSEQ multiplex PCR, and TCRdb holds only the in-frame ones, with some missing. In the table there are around 46,000 clones, 75% to 90% of which are singletons. This material consisted of CD8+ T cells from peripheral blood mononuclear cells, taken in the second trimester of pregnancy. All receptors come from a female donor with multiple sclerosis, enrolled in a pregnancy study.

This clone was counted between two and nine times. The chain joins TRBV6-5 to TRBJ1-1; D is possibly TRBD1 (6 bases). There are 15 residues in the CDR3. The germline V gene encodes CDR1 MNHEY and CDR2 SVGAGI. V lost 5 bases and J 7 bases, leaving 20 bases between the germline ends. CDR3 nucleotides: TGTGCCAGCAGTGCGAAGGGGGTCCTGAACCGTGAAGCTTTCTTT. Protein sequence: CASSAKGVLNREAFF.

A word on this clone: The junction shows a germline mismatch at one end, possibly a read error. V and J are TRBV7-7 and TRBJ2-1; maybe TRBD1 (6 bases). There are 12 residues in the CDR3. Germline assignment: CDR1 SSHAT and CDR2 FNYEAQ (reference sequence). The DNA of the CDR3 is TGTGCTAGCAGCGCACAGGGAAATGAGCAGTTCTTC. This translates into CASSAQGNEQFF.

This chain connects TRBV27 to TRBJ1-3; 11 nucleotides match TRBD1. In germline, CDR1 is MNHEY, CDR2 SMNVEV (reference sequence). J lost 1 base, V lost 1 base, and 6 bases had no gene match. The CDR3 is 18 residues long. The chain's CDR3 is CASSLYGQGASSGNTIYF. CDR3 bases: TGTGCCAGCAGTTTATACGGACAGGGGGCTTCATCTGGAAACACCATATATTTT.

CDR3 residues: CASSIWTGVDQPQHF. DNA of the CDR3: TGTGCCAGTAGTATTTGGACAGGGGTTGATCAGCCCCAGCATTTT. This sequence joins TRBV19 and TRBJ1-5, with 9 bases lining up with TRBD1. Germline values: CDR1 LNHDA, CDR2 SQIVND (reference sequence). J gave up 5 bases and V 3 bases, and 5 bases lay outside the gene matches. This CDR3 has 15 residues.

The chain joins TRBV29-1 to TRBJ1-2, with 7 bases lining up with TRBD1. The V gene end was trimmed by 4 bases and the J gene end by 5 bases; junction bases not matched to a gene: 1. Germline V gives CDR1 SQVTM, CDR2 ANQGSEA. The CDR3 has 11 amino acids. CDR3 bases: TGCAGCGTTGCACAGGGGTATGGCTACACCTTC. As protein: CSVAQGYGYTF.

The V gene is TRBV5-1, the J gene TRBJ1-6; 7 nucleotides align to TRBD1. The junction had 7 bases not matched to a gene; V was cut back by 3 bases and J by 1 base. Germline V lookup: CDR1 SGHRS, CDR2 YFSETQ. This CDR3 comprises 17 residues. The CDR3 DNA follows: TGCGCCAGCAGCTATGCAGGGGGGCTTTCCTATAATTCACCCCTCCACTTT. Protein product: CASSYAGGLSYNSPLHF.

The chain links TRBV9 to TRBJ2-1, with 9 positions matching TRBD2. Germline loops: CDR1 SGDLS, CDR2 YYNGEE. Trimming at V came to 3 bases and at J to 0 bases, leaving 13 bases not matched to a gene. The CDR3 sequence is 19 residues long. The CDR3 loop is CASSDAASGGLSSYNEQFF. CDR3 in DNA: TGTGCCAGCAGCGACGCGGCCAGCGGGGGGCTGAGCTCCTACAATGAGCAGTTCTTC.

The rearrangement joins TRBV11-2 to TRBJ2-5, with D perhaps TRBD2 (5 bases). The germline CDR1 and CDR2 sequences are SGHAT and FQNNGV. This CDR3 is built from 14 residues. With 1 base removed from V and 3 bases from J, the gap between germline ends came to 9 bases. CDR3 nucleotides: TGTGCCAGCAGCTTAGGGTGGGGAGAAGAGACCCAGTACTTC. Translation: CASSLGWGEETQYF.

The chain joins TRBV4-1 to TRBJ2-1; a possible D gene is TRBD2 (5 bases). There are 14 residues in the CDR3. V gave up 6 bases and J gave up 5 bases, with 14 bases separating them. The germline CDR1 and CDR2 sequences are MGHRA and YSYEKL. In DNA form, the CDR3 reads TGCGCCAGCAGAGGGCGGGCAGAGGACAATGAGCAGTTCTTC. Translation gives CASRGRAEDNEQFF.

The chain couples TRBV13 to TRBJ1-1, with D unclear. Germline V lookup: CDR1 PRHDT, CDR2 FYEKMQ (reference sequence). This CDR3 contains 12 residues. The V end lost 2 bases, the J end lost 2 bases, and 3 bases lay between the germline ends. CDR3 sequence reads: CASSLPNTEAFF. The CDR3 region has the DNA TGTGCCAGCAGCTTACCTAACACTGAAGCTTTCTTT.

The chain recombines TRBV27 with TRBJ2-7; D possibly corresponds to TRBD1 (6 bases). CDR3 length equals 15 residues. Deletions cut 5 bases from V and 7 bases from J, with 21 bases between. Per the germline V gene, CDR1 is MNHEY and CDR2 is SMNVEV (reference sequence). The CDR3 DNA sequence: TGTGCCAGCAGTCCTGTGACAGGAGGTCTCATGGAGCAGTACTTC. As protein: CASSPVTGGLMEQYF.

This chain joins TRBV6-1 and TRBJ2-2; no firm D call. The CDR3 spans 14 residues. Trimming cost V 8 bases and J 7 bases, with 17 bases left between them. The V gene's germline CDR1 is MNHNS and CDR2 SASEGT. CDR3 sequence (DNA): TGTGCCAGCCCAAGACCCCTTTCGGGCGGGGAGCTGTTTTTT. Protein product: CASPRPLSGGELFF.

As DNA, the CDR3 is TGTGCCAGCAGCTCCGGGACTTACGAGCAGTACTTC. Amino acid sequence: CASSSGTYEQYF. The rearrangement links TRBV7-6 to TRBJ2-7; a weak D match, TRBD2 (6 bases). The germline V and J ends were trimmed by 4 bases and 4 bases, with 8 bases remaining between them. The CDR3 covers 12 residues. Germline assignment: CDR1 SGHVS and CDR2 FNYEAQ.

CDR3 amino acids: CASSLDSLNTEAFF. CDR3 bases: TGTGCCAGTAGCCTGGACAGTCTTAACACTGAAGCTTTCTTT. The V call is TRBV19, the J call TRBJ1-1; D perhaps matches TRBD1 (6 bases). V gave up 6 bases and J gave up 2 bases, with 13 bases separating them. The CDR3 runs 14 residues. Germline CDR1 is LNHDA and CDR2 is SQIVND (reference sequence).

This chain connects TRBV7-2 to TRBJ2-1, with D hard to call. Germline CDR1 and CDR2: SGHTA and FQGNSA. V lost 2 bases and J 4 bases, leaving 15 bases between the germline ends. This CDR3 contains 16 residues. The CDR3 DNA is TGTGCCAGCAGCTTACGAACAGCCCAATGGTACAATGAGCAGTTCTTC. It codes for CASSLRTAQWYNEQFF.

Turning to this clone: The germline gene is not matched at one end of the junction; a read error may be the cause. The chain couples TRBV9 to TRBJ2-7, with 8 bases aligning to TRBD1. This CDR3 has 12 residues. From germline, CDR1 is SGDLS and CDR2 YYNGEE. The chain's CDR3 is CASSVGGQEHHF. The DNA of the CDR3 is TGTGCCAGCAGCGTAGGGGGACAGGAACACCACTTC. Drawing the rest from reference TRBV9 and TRBJ2-7, the complete variable domain is DSGVTQTPKHLITATGQRVTLRCSPRSGDLSVYWYQQSLDQGLQFLIQYYNGEERAKGNILERFSAQQFPDLHSELNLSSLELGDSALYFCASSVGGQEHHFGPGTRLTVT.

This chain joins TRBV6-4 and TRBJ2-3, with 8 bases aligning to TRBD1. This CDR3 is 15 amino acids long. Losses at the gene ends were 3 bases for V and 4 bases for J; bases not matched to a gene: 6. Germline-derived CDR1 and CDR2 are MRHNA and SNTAGT. The CDR3 region is CASSEGQGASDTQYF. As DNA, the CDR3 is TGTGCCAGCAGTGAGGGTCAGGGGGCATCAGATACGCAGTATTTT.